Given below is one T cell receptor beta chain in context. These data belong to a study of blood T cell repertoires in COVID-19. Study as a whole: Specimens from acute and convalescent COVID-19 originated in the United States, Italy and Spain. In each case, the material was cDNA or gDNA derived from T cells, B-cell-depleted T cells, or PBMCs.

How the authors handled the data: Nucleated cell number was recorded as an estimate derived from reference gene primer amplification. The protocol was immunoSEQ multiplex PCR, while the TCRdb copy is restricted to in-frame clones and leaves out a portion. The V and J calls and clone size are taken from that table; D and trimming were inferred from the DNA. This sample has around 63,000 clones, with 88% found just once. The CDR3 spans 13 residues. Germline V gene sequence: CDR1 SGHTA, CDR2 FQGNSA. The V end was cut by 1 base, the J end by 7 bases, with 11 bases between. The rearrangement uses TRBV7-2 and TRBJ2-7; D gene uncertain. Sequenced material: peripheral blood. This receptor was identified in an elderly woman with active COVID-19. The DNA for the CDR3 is TGTGCCAGCAGCTTAGATGTCCAGAGGGAGCAGTACTTC. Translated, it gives CASSLDVQREQYF.